A single sample gave rise to the 5 T cell receptor beta chains below, sequenced in a study of T cells in Graves' hyperthyroidism and ophthalmopathy. It was RNA transcripts that yielded the amplified TCR beta CDR3 regions. TCR CDR3 regions were first amplified by RT-PCR with HTBI primers. MiXCR, applied by TCRdb to the multiplex PCR reads, yields one record per CDR3 protein. The sample yields approximately 700,000 distinct CDR3 sequences, about 16% seen once. The sample was blood. The receptors stem from a man younger than 30 with Graves' hyperthyroidism.

This clonotype was observed a handful of times. The rearrangement links TRBV27 to TRBJ1-1; D possibly corresponds to TRBD1 (5 bases). V lost 1 base, J lost 4 bases, and 13 bases lay in between. Germline V CDR1 and CDR2: MNHEY, SMNVEV (reference sequence). CDR3 size: 15 residues. The chain's CDR3 is CASSLWSTRGTEAFF. CDR3 sequence (DNA): TGTGCCAGCAGTTTATGGTCGACGAGGGGCACTGAAGCTTTCTTT.

This clonotype was picked up many times. V usage is TRBV20-1 and J usage is TRBJ1-1; D is uncertain. V lost 6 bases and J 8 bases, leaving 13 bases between the germline ends. The CDR3 spans 11 residues. Germline loops: CDR1 DFQATT, CDR2 SNEGSKA (reference sequence). The CDR3 DNA sequence: TGCAGTGCCGCGGTCGGACGGGAAGCTTTCTTT. Protein: CSAAVGREAFF.

This clonotype was recorded many times. The CDR3 spells CASSLPDTDQETQYF. The DNA for the CDR3 is TGTGCCAGCAGTCTCCCCGACACGGACCAAGAGACCCAGTACTTC. This chain links TRBV28 with TRBJ2-5, with unresolved D. From germline, CDR1 is MDHEN and CDR2 SYDVKM. V shed 5 bases and J shed 0 bases, with 13 bases lying between them. The CDR3 is 15 residues long.

The table lists this clonotype with a few counts. The chain links TRBV19 to TRBJ1-2; D is unclear. Germline V gives CDR1 LNHDA, CDR2 SQIVND (reference sequence). V lost 4 bases and J lost 2, with 11 bases in between. The CDR3 has 14 residues. CDR3 sequence reads: CASSKGRRNYGYTF. The DNA for the CDR3 is TGTGCCAGTAGTAAGGGAAGGCGGAACTATGGCTACACCTTC.

This clonotype was counted between two and nine times. The chain is built from TRBV20-1 and TRBJ2-1; D is uncertain. The V gene's germline CDR1 is DFQATT and CDR2 SNEGSKA (reference sequence). V lost 0 bases to trimming and J lost 8 bases, with 17 bases between them. The CDR3 contains 15 residues. CDR3 sequence (DNA): TGCAGTGCTAGAGATCTTAATGGAGAGGTCCATGAGCAGTTCTTC. Amino acids: CSARDLNGEVHEQFF.